One TCR beta chain is described in this entry. With V trimmed by 5 bases and J by 2 bases, 11 bases remained unmatched. This CDR3 contains 17 residues. Germline assignment: CDR1 SGHNT and CDR2 YYREEE (reference sequence). Per the original data handling: Reference gene primer amplification yielded estimated nucleated cell counts. Repertoires were generated with immunoSEQ multiplex PCR, while TCRdb's copy carries only in-frame clones and drops some. V, J and clone size were drawn from that table, and D and trimming were deduced from the DNA. The table shows 170,000 or so clones, with approximately 85% occurring only once. The sample belongs to a study of blood T cell repertoires in COVID-19.

This TCR came from a man in his forties or fifties who had recovered from COVID-19. Sample: PBMCs or T cells enriched from blood (not recorded which). The chain carries TRBV5-4 and TRBJ2-3, with 10 bases lining up with TRBD1. The CDR3 region has the DNA TGTGCCAGCAGGTCGCCCGGGACAGGGGCTTACACAGATACGCAGTATTTT. Its protein is CASRSPGTGAYTDTQYF.